The clone carrying this T cell receptor beta chain was counted only a few times. Its antigen is undetermined. MiXCR, applied by TCRdb to the 5' RACE reads, yields one record per CDR3 protein. The profile covers 110,000 or so distinct CDR3 sequences, with about 3.2% appearing a single time and over 1% taken by the ten largest. This record belongs to a study of neurological immune-mediated disorders. The CDR3 consists of 15 residues. Trimming shortened V by 2 bases and J by 6 bases, and 17 bases separated the two germline ends. Germline V gene sequence: CDR1 DFQATT, CDR2 SNEGSKA (reference sequence). The study, taken as a whole, reports: TCR-beta repertoires seemed private in all groups, with no expanded CDR3 amino acid sequences shared.

This rearrangement joins TRBV20-1 to TRBJ1-5, with D tentatively TRBD1 (5 bases). Sequencing input: PBMCs. The sequence was obtained from a woman between 25 and 40 years old with multiple sclerosis. The CDR3 sequence: CSARSGGRGGQPQHF. DNA for the CDR3: TGCAGTGCTAGATCTGGGGGGAGAGGCGGTCAGCCCCAGCATTTT.